The 13 T cell receptor beta chains below were found in one sample sequenced in a study of OX40 agonist ivuxolimab in advanced cancers. Only in-frame clones appear in the TCRdb table, and some are missing; sequencing was by immunoSEQ multiplex PCR. The table shows tens of thousands of clones, with 90% occurring only once. The specimen was CD4+ or CD8+ T cells sorted from blood, collected in a trial of the OX40 agonist ivuxolimab. The receptors stem from an adult with an advanced solid tumor such as melanoma, head and neck, liver or kidney cancer.

The V call is TRBV13, the J call TRBJ1-1, with 10 nucleotides matching TRBD1. The V gene end was trimmed by 5 bases and the J gene end by 0 bases; junction bases not matched to a gene: 3. The CDR3 is 15 amino acids. The V gene's germline CDR1 is PRHDT and CDR2 FYEKMQ (reference sequence). Here the CDR3 reads CASSKTGGMNTEAFF. DNA for the CDR3: TGTGCCAGCAGCAAGACAGGGGGCATGAACACTGAAGCTTTCTTT.

CDR3 sequence: CASSLAGSYEQYF. The CDR3 nucleotides read TGCGCCAGCAGCTTGGCCGGTTCCTACGAGCAGTACTTC. This chain joins TRBV5-1 and TRBJ2-7; D not certain. The V gene's germline CDR1 is SGHRS and CDR2 YFSETQ. V was trimmed by 0 bases and J by 1 base, leaving 5 bases between them. CDR3 length equals 13 residues.

The J gene is TRBJ2-7, the V gene TRBV5-1, with 8 nucleotides matching TRBD1. CDR3 length: 16 amino acids. V lost 0 bases to trimming and J lost 2 bases; unmatched junction nucleotides: 7. Germline V lookup: CDR1 SGHRS, CDR2 YFSETQ. The CDR3 is CASSLGDRTRTYEQYF. The CDR3 DNA sequence: TGCGCCAGCAGCTTGGGGGACAGGACCCGGACCTACGAGCAGTACTTC.

This clone has just one count. CDR3 residues: CASSLGRGADNEQFF. As DNA, the CDR3 is TGTGCCAGCAGTTTAGGTCGGGGGGCGGATAATGAGCAGTTCTTC. The chain combines TRBV28 with TRBJ2-1; a weak D match, TRBD2 (7 bases). CDR1 and CDR2 from the germline V gene are MDHEN and SYDVKM. The CDR3 length is 15 residues. Trimming removed 2 bases from V and 7 bases from J, with 15 bases in between.

The chain is built from TRBV7-9 and TRBJ2-3; 7 nucleotides line up with TRBD1. This CDR3 is built from 17 residues. V shed 1 base, J shed 2 bases, and the junction held 9 bases outside the gene matches. CDR1 is SEHNR and CDR2 is FQNEAQ in the germline V gene (reference sequence). Here the CDR3 DNA reads TGTGCCAGCAGCTTAGTTTCGGGACAGAAATCCACAGATACGCAGTATTTT. Encoded protein: CASSLVSGQKSTDTQYF. Based on the CDR3 plus reference TRBV7-9 and TRBJ2-3, the full variable domain is DTGVSQNPRHKITKRGQNVTFRCDPISEHNRLYWYRQTLGQGPEFLTYFQNEAQLEKSRLLSDRFSAERPKGSFSTLEIQRTEQGDSAMYLCASSLVSGQKSTDTQYFGPGTRLTVL.

This rearrangement joins TRBV5-4 to TRBJ1-6; 8 nucleotides line up with TRBD1. CDR3 length equals 14 residues. J was trimmed by 11 bases and V by 6 bases; bases with no gene match: 10. Germline V CDR1 and CDR2: SGHNT, YYREEE (reference sequence). CDR3 nucleotide sequence: TGTGCCAGCACCAGACGCGGACAGGGTCCACCCCTCCACTTT. Amino acids: CASTRRGQGPPLHF.

The rearrangement joins TRBV5-8 to TRBJ1-4, with a tentative D call TRBD1 (6 bases). V dropped 3 bases and J dropped 2 bases, with 11 bases sitting between them. In germline, CDR1 is SGHTS, CDR2 YDEGEE. The CDR3 totals 15 residues. The CDR3 loop is CASSSDRFTNEKLFF. The DNA of the CDR3 is TGTGCCAGCAGCTCGGACAGATTTACTAATGAAAAACTGTTTTTT.

The chain links TRBV4-1 to TRBJ1-1; possible D gene TRBD1, 5 bases. Germline assignment: CDR1 MGHRA and CDR2 YSYEKL. V lost 4 bases to trimming and J lost 0 bases, with 18 bases between them. CDR3 length: 17 residues. For the CDR3, the DNA is TGCGCCAGCAGCCTCCCCCCGGGGGGTGGGATGAACACTGAAGCTTTCTTT. Amino acids: CASSLPPGGGMNTEAFF.

The chain uses TRBV5-4 and TRBJ2-5, with TRBD1 as a possible D gene (5 bases). V lost 3 bases, J lost 7 bases, and 13 bases lay in between. This CDR3 comprises 13 residues. Germline V gene data show CDR1 as SGHNT and CDR2 as YYREEE (reference sequence). Written as DNA, the CDR3 is TGTGCCAGCAGCTCCCAAGATAGGGGGACCCAGTACTTC. It encodes CASSSQDRGTQYF.

J is TRBJ1-5 and V is TRBV7-9; D is uncertain. Germline-derived CDR1 and CDR2 are SEHNR and FQNEAQ (reference sequence). The CDR3 totals 13 residues. Trimming removed 5 bases from V and 3 bases from J, with 8 bases in between. This CDR3 reads CASSIGFNQPQHF. CDR3 coding DNA: TGTGCCAGCAGCATAGGGTTCAATCAGCCCCAGCATTTT.

The gene calls are TRBV5-1 and TRBJ1-5; 7 bases map to TRBD1. The CDR3 is 13 residues long. The germline V gene has CDR1 SGHRS and CDR2 YFSETQ. V lost 3 bases and J lost 5; bases outside the gene matches: 2. The CDR3 DNA sequence: TGCGCCAGCAGCTACCAGGGGGATCAGCCCCAGCATTTT. Translation: CASSYQGDQPQHF.

The chain uses TRBV19 and TRBJ1-6; D remains ambiguous. CDR1 and CDR2 (germline): LNHDA, SQIVND (reference sequence). V was pared by 5 bases and J by 5 bases, with 7 bases between. The CDR3 runs 13 residues. Written as DNA, the CDR3 is TGTGCCAGTAGTGGCCGGCATAATTCACCCCTCCACTTT. Protein product: CASSGRHNSPLHF.

The chain uses TRBV19 and TRBJ2-2; 9 bases map to TRBD1. Germline-derived CDR1 and CDR2 are LNHDA and SQIVND (reference sequence). J lost 2 bases, V lost 6 bases, and 7 bases had no gene match. The CDR3 extends over 16 amino acids. The CDR3 DNA sequence: TGTGCCAGTAGCATATGGGGACAGGGAAACACCGGGGAGCTGTTTTTT. Amino acids: CASSIWGQGNTGELFF.